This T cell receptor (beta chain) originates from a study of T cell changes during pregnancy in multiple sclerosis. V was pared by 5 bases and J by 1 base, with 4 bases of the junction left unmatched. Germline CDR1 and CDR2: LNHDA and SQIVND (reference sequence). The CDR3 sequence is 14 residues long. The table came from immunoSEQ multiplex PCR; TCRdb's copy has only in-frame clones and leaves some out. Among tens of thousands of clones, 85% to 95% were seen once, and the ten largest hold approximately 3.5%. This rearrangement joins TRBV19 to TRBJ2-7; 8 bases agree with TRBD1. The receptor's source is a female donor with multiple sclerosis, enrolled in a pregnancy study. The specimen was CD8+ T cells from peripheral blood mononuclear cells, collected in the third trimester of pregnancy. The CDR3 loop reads CASSFTGGSYEQYF. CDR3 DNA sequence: TGTGCCAGTAGTTTTACAGGGGGATCCTACGAGCAGTACTTC. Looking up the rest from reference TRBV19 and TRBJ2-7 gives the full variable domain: DGGITQSPKYLFRKEGQNVTLSCEQNLNHDAMYWYRQDPGQGLRLIYYSQIVNDFQKGDIAEGYSVSREKKESFPLTVTSAQKNPTAFYLCASSFTGGSYEQYFGPGTRLTVT.